This section outlines one T cell receptor (beta chain) sequence together with its context. The antigen is unknown. This entry is derived from a study of OX40 agonist ivuxolimab in advanced cancers. Study context: The group had a mean age of about 60 years, ranged from roughly 20 to 79, and was around 82% male.

Broader study findings: Averaging showed that CD8+ T cells had more expanded clones than CD4+ did. Partial responders at 0.1-3.0 mg/kg showed near-lowest clonal expansion.

TCRdb's copy holds only in-frame clones and misses some; the assay was immunoSEQ multiplex PCR. Among some 60,000 clones, roughly nine tenths were seen once, and the ten largest hold about 3.8%. There are 14 residues in the CDR3. V was pared by 8 bases and J by 0 bases, with 8 bases between. Germline-derived CDR1 and CDR2 are MDHEN and SYDVKM. This clonotype originated in an adult with an advanced solid tumor such as melanoma, head and neck, liver or kidney cancer. The sequences come from CD4+ or CD8+ T cells sorted from blood, collected in a trial of the OX40 agonist ivuxolimab. The chain is built from TRBV28 and TRBJ2-6; D not resolved. CDR3 sequence (DNA): TGTGCCAGCGAAGCCAGCTCTGGGGCCAACGTCCTGACTTTC. Translation: CASEASSGANVLTF.